This T cell receptor (beta chain) was sequenced in a study of cytomegalovirus exposure and HLA in healthy donors. General observations from the study: Solely CMV serostatus was available to characterize immune exposure.

CDR1 and CDR2 (germline): LNHDA, SQIVND (reference sequence). The CDR3 consists of 14 residues. Trimming took 7 bases from V and 10 from J; bases not matched to a gene: 12. The PCR used 60 Vbeta and 13 Jbeta primers. Method: immunoSEQ multiplex PCR; TCRdb's copy keeps in-frame clones and lacks some. The sample holds around 110,000 clones, around three quarters seen once. Details on this clone: Its target is unknown.

The TCR originated in a man aged 25 to 40 in good health and CMV-seronegative. The sample was PBMCs. The genes are TRBV19 and TRBJ2-7, with 11 bases identical to TRBD2. DNA for the CDR3: TGTGCCAGTAACATTCCGGGACTAGCGGACTCTCAGTACTTC. Amino acid sequence: CASNIPGLADSQYF. The whole variable domain, remainder taken from reference TRBV19 and TRBJ2-7, is DGGITQSPKYLFRKEGQNVTLSCEQNLNHDAMYWYRQDPGQGLRLIYYSQIVNDFQKGDIAEGYSVSREKKESFPLTVTSAQKNPTAFYLCASNIPGLADSQYFGPGTRLTVT.